The 10 T cell receptor beta chains given below trace back to one sample, sequenced in a study of cytomegalovirus exposure and HLA in healthy donors. 60 Vbeta and 13 Jbeta primers were used in PCR. Measured with immunoSEQ multiplex PCR; TCRdb has only the in-frame clones, and not every one. The table has 100,000 to 150,000 clones, around 77% seen once. Sequencing was done on a sample of PBMCs. These TCRs come from a woman in her fifties or sixties in good health and CMV-seronegative.

The chain links TRBV6-5 to TRBJ1-2; 8 nucleotides align to TRBD1. The V and J ends lost 5 bases and 4 bases, in that order; junction bases with no gene match: 3. The CDR3 spans 13 residues. In germline, CDR1 is MNHEY, CDR2 SVGAGI. As DNA, the CDR3 is TGTGCCAGCAGTGGACAGGGACCCTATGGCTACACCTTC. Translated: CASSGQGPYGYTF.

The J gene is TRBJ2-7, the V gene TRBV7-2, with 7 nucleotides matching TRBD2. Germline-derived CDR1 and CDR2 are SGHTA and FQGNSA. The CDR3 runs to 14 residues. Trimming removed 6 bases from V and 1 base from J; junction bases left unmatched: 6. The CDR3 here is CASRPGGTSYEQYF. Here the CDR3 DNA reads TGTGCCAGCAGGCCGGGGGGAACATCCTACGAGCAGTACTTC.

This chain connects TRBV27 to TRBJ2-7; D possibly corresponds to TRBD2 (5 bases). CDR1 is MNHEY and CDR2 is SMNVEV in the germline V gene (reference sequence). V shed 5 bases and J shed 0 bases, with 8 bases lying between them. The CDR3 runs to 13 residues. The CDR3 nucleotides are TGTGCCAGCAGTAGCGGACCCTCCTACGAGCAGTACTTC. It is translated as CASSSGPSYEQYF.

This chain uses TRBV30 with TRBJ1-4, with 8 positions matching TRBD1. This CDR3 comprises 15 residues. The trim removed 0 bases at V and 5 bases at J, leaving 5 bases unmatched. From germline, CDR1 is GTSNPN and CDR2 SVGIG (reference sequence). CDR3 sequence reads: CAWSVPRGRNEKLFF. The CDR3 region has the DNA TGTGCCTGGAGTGTACCCAGGGGGCGGAATGAAAAACTGTTTTTT.

The chain couples TRBV30 to TRBJ2-4, with 7 positions matching TRBD2. Per germline, CDR1 GTSNPN and CDR2 SVGIG (reference sequence). The CDR3 extends over 11 amino acids. V shed 1 base and J 13 bases; nucleotides not matched to a gene: 4. In DNA form, the CDR3 reads TGTGCCTGGAGTGGGGAGGGAGGGCAGTACTTC. It encodes CAWSGEGGQYF.

The gene calls are TRBV6-1 and TRBJ2-3, with 11 bases lining up with TRBD2. Germline CDR1 reads MNHNS; CDR2 reads SASEGT. The V gene end was trimmed by 4 bases and the J gene end by 2 bases; junction bases not matched to a gene: 5. The CDR3 runs to 16 residues. CDR3 residues: CASSAQLAGATDTQYF. The CDR3 DNA reads TGTGCCAGCAGTGCCCAACTAGCGGGAGCCACAGATACGCAGTATTTT.

J is TRBJ1-2 and V is TRBV5-6; D possibly corresponds to TRBD1 (5 bases). Per the germline V gene, CDR1 is SGHDT and CDR2 is YYEEEE. The germline V and J ends were trimmed by 7 bases and 0 bases, with 13 bases remaining between them. The CDR3 runs to 14 residues. CDR3 nucleotides: TGTGCCAGCGGACCCCAGGGTGCTAACTATGGCTACACCTTC. Amino acids: CASGPQGANYGYTF.

This chain connects TRBV28 to TRBJ1-4; 7 bases fit TRBD1. V lost 6 bases to trimming and J lost 5 bases; unmatched junction nucleotides: 15. Germline V gene sequence: CDR1 MDHEN, CDR2 SYDVKM. This CDR3 comprises 17 residues. The CDR3 sequence is CASRIRAGGDLNEKLFF. The CDR3 DNA follows: TGTGCCAGCAGAATCAGGGCAGGGGGTGATTTGAATGAAAAACTGTTTTTT.

The J gene is TRBJ2-7, the V gene TRBV6-1, with a weak D call TRBD2 (6 bases). Trimming pared 6 bases from V and 1 base from J, leaving 16 bases between. Germline CDR1 reads MNHNS; CDR2 reads SASEGT. CDR3 length: 15 amino acids. The CDR3 DNA follows: TGTGCCAGCAGCCCTCGGCGGGGTCTTTCCTACGAGCAGTACTTC. Its protein is CASSPRRGLSYEQYF.

The chain links TRBV7-3 to TRBJ1-2, with TRBD1 as a possible D gene (6 bases). Germline lookup yields CDR1 SGHTA and CDR2 FQGTGA. This CDR3 spans 13 amino acids. V gave up 3 bases and J gave up 6 bases, with 11 bases separating them. CDR3 amino acids: CASSFTGYDGYTF. The CDR3 coding sequence is TGTGCCAGCAGCTTCACAGGGTACGATGGCTACACCTTC. Full variable domain (outside the CDR3, taken from reference TRBV7-3 and TRBJ1-2): GAGVSQTPSNKVTEKGKYVELRCDPISGHTALYWYRQSLGQGPEFLIYFQGTGAADDSGLPNDRFFAVRPEGSVSTLKIQRTERGDSAVYLCASSFTGYDGYTFGSGTRLTVV.